This T cell receptor (beta chain) was found in a study of vaccination effects on CD4 cells after COVID-19. At the level of the study: Before any sequencing was done, the ViraFEST assay used viral peptide pools to expand antigen-specific CD4+ T cells.

Points on this clone: Its antigen is unidentified.

When ten to eleven days of culture had elapsed, CD4+ T cells were isolated. Two doses of either BNT162b2 or mRNA-1273 were given to each participant. Sequencing used immunoSEQ multiplex PCR; TCRdb keeps in-frame clones, though not all of them. The table has about 57,000 clones, around 73% seen once; the top ten hold 4.3%. The sample consisted of CD4+ T cells from PBMCs cultured without peptide, taken after COVID-19 vaccination. This TCR was recovered from a human donor who received a COVID-19 vaccine.

CDR3 region: CASSQGDAGNYGYTF. DNA for the CDR3: TGCGCCAGCAGCCAAGGAGACGCAGGGAACTATGGCTACACCTTC. The chain employs TRBV4-1 and TRBJ1-2; a weak D match, TRBD1 (5 bases). The CDR3 length is 15 residues. CDR1 and CDR2 from the germline V gene are MGHRA and YSYEKL. Trimming shortened V by 1 base and J by 2 bases, and 11 bases separated the two germline ends.